The clone carrying this TCR beta chain has only one observation. Antigen: not known. Assays examined approximately 99,000 TCR templates per sample. TCRdb's copy holds only in-frame clones and misses some; the assay was immunoSEQ multiplex PCR. The sample contains more than 90,000 clones, around 94% of which appear only once. The sample originates from a study of siplizumab effects on memory and regulatory T cells. Germline assignment: CDR1 SGHDN and CDR2 FVKESK. V was pared by 1 base and J by 9 bases, with 10 bases between. CDR3 length: 13 amino acids. Study-wide points: Controls had roughly 28% Treg-derived mappable alloreactive CD4+ clones on average, versus approximately 73% with siplizumab. Roughly 80-97% of dividing CD4+ or CD8+ clones were without an attributable naive or memory phenotype.

Sequencing was carried out using non-Treg CD4+ T cells sorted from blood. The chain carries TRBV14 and TRBJ2-1, with D perhaps TRBD2 (5 bases). The source is a human donor in good health. CDR3 sequence reads: CASSQGLFSEQFF. CDR3 DNA sequence: TGTGCCAGCAGCCAAGGACTATTCTCTGAGCAGTTCTTC.